This TCR beta chain was sequenced during a study of blood T cells in healthy people across ages. Using a J-beta primer mix together with a sample-barcoded 5' primer, a second PCR was run for about 6 to 11 cycles. TCRdb reprocessed the 5' RACE reads via MiXCR and lists one record per CDR3 protein. The table has 600,000 or so distinct CDR3 sequences, roughly 21% seen once. V was clipped by 0 bases and J by 4 bases; unmatched bases: 8. In germline, CDR1 is SGHRS, CDR2 YFSETQ. This CDR3 region has 16 residues. The rearrangement joins TRBV5-1 to TRBJ2-5, with 8 bases matching TRBD1. This TCR came from a man between 65 and 80 years old in good health. Material: blood. The CDR3 DNA sequence: TGCGCCAGCAGCTTGGCCCCGGACAGGGAGCGAGAGACCCAGTACTTC. It is translated as CASSLAPDRERETQYF. Looking up the rest from reference TRBV5-1 and TRBJ2-5 gives the full variable domain: KAGVTQTPRYLIKTRGQQVTLSCSPISGHRSVSWYQQTPGQGLQFLFEYFSETQRNKGNFPGRFSGRQFSNSRSEMNVSTLELGDSALYLCASSLAPDRERETQYFGPGTRLLVL.